One sample yielded the 8 T cell receptor beta chains listed below, sequenced in a study of PD-L1 blockade in urothelial cancer. Here immunoSEQ multiplex PCR was the method, and the copy in TCRdb shows in-frame clones only, minus some. The data hold about 43,000 clones, with 85% to 90% observed a single time. Sequenced here: PBMCs, sampled around atezolizumab (anti-PD-L1) treatment. These receptors all come from an older woman with urothelial cancer.

The chain combines TRBV4-3 with TRBJ2-2; 7 bases map to TRBD2. The V gene's germline CDR1 is LGHNA and CDR2 YSLEER. V dropped 7 bases and J dropped 2; count of bases not matched to a gene: 4. This CDR3 has 14 residues. As DNA, the CDR3 is TGCGCCAGCAAACAGCGGGATAACACCGGGGAGCTGTTTTTT. Its protein product is CASKQRDNTGELFF.

This chain joins TRBV7-2 and TRBJ2-1; TRBD2 aligns across 8 bases. Germline trimming cut 3 bases from V and 9 bases from J; bases unmatched to any gene: 7. Germline V lookup: CDR1 SGHTA, CDR2 FQGNSA. The CDR3 has 14 residues. CDR3 in amino acids: CASSFAGLAGEQFF. Here the CDR3 DNA reads TGTGCCAGCAGCTTCGCAGGACTAGCTGGTGAGCAGTTCTTC.

This clone appeared once. V gene TRBV4-3 combines with J gene TRBJ2-7, with TRBD2 matching 9 bases. The germline CDR1 and CDR2 sequences are LGHNA and YSLEER. This CDR3 is 14 amino acids long. V shed 1 base, J shed 5 bases, and the junction held 3 bases outside the gene matches. DNA for the CDR3: TGCGCCAGCAGCCAAGTAGCGGGAGTCGACGAGCAGTACTTC. Translation: CASSQVAGVDEQYF.

Only one count was recorded for this clone. J is TRBJ2-7 and V is TRBV2; 9 bases are a match to TRBD1. The germline V gene has CDR1 SNHLY and CDR2 FYNNEI. This CDR3 contains 15 residues. After removal of 6 bases from V and 1 base from J, the junction contained 7 bases not matched to a gene. The CDR3 reads CASRRGQGFSYEQYF. In DNA form, the CDR3 reads TGTGCCAGCAGACGGGGACAGGGCTTTTCCTACGAGCAGTACTTC.

This clone came up a few times. V usage is TRBV12-5 and J usage is TRBJ2-3; 9 nucleotides match TRBD1. CDR1 and CDR2 from the germline V gene are LGHNT and FRNRAP. The CDR3 sequence is 14 residues long. The V gene end was trimmed by 8 bases and the J gene end by 4 bases; junction bases not matched to a gene: 7. CDR3 loop: CASRDREYADTQYF. The CDR3, as DNA: TGTGCTAGTAGGGACAGGGAGTACGCAGATACGCAGTATTTT.

The J gene is TRBJ2-3, the V gene TRBV4-1, with D perhaps matching TRBD2 (6 bases). Germline V CDR1 and CDR2: MGHRA, YSYEKL. The V and J ends lost 3 bases and 2 bases respectively, with 15 bases between them. The CDR3 consists of 16 residues. CDR3 protein: CASSHPLGGNTDTQYF. In nucleotides, the CDR3 is TGCGCCAGCAGCCATCCTCTAGGCGGGAACACAGATACGCAGTATTTT.

The chain uses TRBV5-6 and TRBJ1-3; TRBD1 is a possible D gene (6 bases). The CDR3 has 16 amino acids. Between the trimmed V and J ends, which lost 4 bases and 0 bases, there was a span of 14 bases. Per the germline V gene, CDR1 is SGHDT and CDR2 is YYEEEE. The CDR3 region is CASSPGTITSGNTIYF. The CDR3 DNA follows: TGTGCCAGCAGCCCGGGGACAATTACCTCTGGAAACACCATATATTTT.

A few counts support this clone. The J gene is TRBJ1-2, the V gene TRBV5-6; 11 nucleotides align to TRBD1. Germline CDR1 SGHDT, CDR2 YYEEEE. The ends lost 7 bases at V and 8 bases at J; junction bases unmatched: 7. The CDR3 totals 13 residues. CDR3 amino acids: CASLGQGAYGYTF. Written as DNA, the CDR3 is TGTGCCAGCCTCGGACAGGGGGCATACGGCTACACCTTC.